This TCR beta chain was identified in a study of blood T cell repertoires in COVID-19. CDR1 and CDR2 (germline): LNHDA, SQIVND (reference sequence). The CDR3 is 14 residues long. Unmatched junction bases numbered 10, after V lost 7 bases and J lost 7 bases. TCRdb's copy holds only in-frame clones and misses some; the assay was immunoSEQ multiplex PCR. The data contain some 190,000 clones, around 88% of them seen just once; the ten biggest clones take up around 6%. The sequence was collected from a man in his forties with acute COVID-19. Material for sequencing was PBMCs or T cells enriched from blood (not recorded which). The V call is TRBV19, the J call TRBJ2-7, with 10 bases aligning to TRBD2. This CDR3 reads CASNSGRGLGEQYF. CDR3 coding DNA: TGTGCCAGTAACAGCGGGAGGGGTTTGGGTGAGCAGTACTTC.